Listed below are T cell receptor beta chains from one sample, sequenced in a study of shared clonotypes between healthy human individuals. Clones were sequenced by immunoSEQ multiplex PCR, and TCRdb holds only the in-frame ones, with some missing. The sample carries approximately 1,500,000 clones, around 97% recorded once. The specimen sequenced was naive CD4+ T cells sorted from blood. The source is a man aged 25-40 years in good health. The CDR3 runs from the conserved cysteine through the conserved F or W. The D gene is left open where the match is weak. A clone size is listed for some rows: how often the clone was seen (once, few, many), or a class if it is expanded.

TRBV29-1	-	15	-	TRBJ2-2	CSARTTTANTGELFF	TGCAGCGCAAGAACTACTACAGCAAACACCGGGGAGCTGTTTTTT
TRBV28	-	15	-	TRBJ2-3	CASSFWSSGTDTQYF	TGTGCCAGCAGTTTTTGGTCTAGCGGCACAGATACGCAGTATTTT
TRBV5-1	-	15	-	TRBJ1-1	CASSITTSKDTEAFF	TGCGCCAGCAGCATAACGACTAGTAAGGACACTGAAGCTTTCTTT
TRBV6-5	TRBD1	15	-	TRBJ1-2	CASSYGVGTAYGYTF	TGTGCCAGCAGTTATGGGGTTGGGACAGCCTATGGCTACACCTTC
TRBV6-5	-	15	-	TRBJ2-3	CASSYRGPSTDTQYF	TGTGCCAGCAGTTACCGCGGACCTAGCACAGATACGCAGTATTTT
TRBV5-4	TRBD2	16	-	TRBJ2-5	CASSSGTSPNQETQYF	TGTGCCAGCAGCTCCGGGACTAGCCCTAACCAAGAGACCCAGTACTTC
TRBV7-9	-	14	few	TRBJ1-2	CASSVEAGNYGYTF	TGTGCCAGCAGCGTCGAGGCGGGGAACTATGGCTACACCTTC
TRBV28	-	11	-	TRBJ1-1	CASNFPGGAFF	TGTGCCAGCAATTTTCCGGGTGGAGCTTTCTTT
TRBV28	TRBD1	17	-	TRBJ1-1	CASSLWTGTSMNTEAFF	TGTGCCAGCAGTTTATGGACAGGGACGAGCATGAACACTGAAGCTTTCTTT
TRBV27	-	13	-	TRBJ2-5	CASSLRYQETQYF	TGTGCCAGCAGTTTACGGTACCAAGAGACCCAGTACTTC
TRBV2	-	16	-	TRBJ1-1	CASSELGAALNTEAFF	TGTGCCAGCAGTGAACTAGGGGCAGCCCTGAACACTGAAGCTTTCTTT
TRBV10-3	-	18	-	TRBJ1-5	CAISESTGLGLSNQPQHF	TGTGCCATCAGTGAGTCGACAGGTTTGGGCCTCTCGAATCAGCCCCAGCATTTT
TRBV5-1	TRBD2	15	-	TRBJ2-3	CASSSRTSVIHTQYF	TGCGCCAGCAGCTCGAGGACTAGCGTAATTCATACGCAGTATTTT
TRBV28	TRBD1	17	-	TRBJ1-3	CASSPNRGKGSGNTIYF	TGTGCCAGCAGTCCTAACAGGGGGAAAGGATCTGGAAACACCATATATTTT
TRBV6-6	-	11	-	TRBJ2-7	CASRRVYEQYF	TGTGCCAGCAGGAGAGTCTACGAGCAGTACTTC
TRBV7-2	TRBD2	16	-	TRBJ2-3	CASSRGGEAKTDTQYF	TGTGCCAGCAGCCGCGGGGGGGAGGCTAAGACAGATACGCAGTATTTT
TRBV18	-	14	once	TRBJ2-5	CASSPPGQQETQYF	TGTGCCAGCTCACCACCGGGACAACAAGAGACCCAGTACTTC
TRBV7-9	TRBD1	15	-	TRBJ1-2	CASSVTGVWSDGYTF	TGTGCCAGCAGCGTTACAGGGGTGTGGAGTGATGGCTACACCTTC
TRBV25-1	-	11	few	TRBJ1-2	CASSESYGYTF	TGTGCCAGCAGTGAAAGCTATGGCTACACCTTC
TRBV2	-	15	-	TRBJ2-1	CASSEARPRYNEQFF	TGTGCCAGCAGTGAAGCGAGACCCAGATACAATGAGCAGTTCTTC
TRBV19	-	17	-	TRBJ1-1	CASSIGYSGGRDTEAFF	TGTGCCAGTAGTATTGGCTACTCGGGGGGACGGGACACTGAAGCTTTCTTT
TRBV30	TRBD1	13	-	TRBJ2-7	CAWSGDRGQEQYF	TGTGCCTGGAGTGGTGACAGGGGGCAAGAGCAGTACTTC